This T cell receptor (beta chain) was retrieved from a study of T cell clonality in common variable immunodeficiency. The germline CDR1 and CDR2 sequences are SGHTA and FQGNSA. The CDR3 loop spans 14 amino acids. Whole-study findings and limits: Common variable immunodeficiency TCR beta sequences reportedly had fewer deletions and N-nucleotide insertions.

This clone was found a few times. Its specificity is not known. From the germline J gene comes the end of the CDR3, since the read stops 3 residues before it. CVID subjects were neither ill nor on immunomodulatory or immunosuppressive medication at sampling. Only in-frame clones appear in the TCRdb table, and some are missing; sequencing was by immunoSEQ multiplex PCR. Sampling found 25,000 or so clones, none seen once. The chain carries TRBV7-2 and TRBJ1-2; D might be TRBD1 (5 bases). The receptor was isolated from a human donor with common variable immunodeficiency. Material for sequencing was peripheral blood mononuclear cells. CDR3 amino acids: CASSLDGGGRGYTF. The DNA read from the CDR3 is TGTGCCAGCAGCTTGGACGGCGGGGGTAGGGGC.